This T cell receptor beta chain originates from a study of cytomegalovirus exposure and HLA in healthy donors. Method: immunoSEQ multiplex PCR; TCRdb's copy keeps in-frame clones and lacks some. Of some 190,000 clones in the sample, more than 75% are singletons; the top ten hold about 1.5%. This clone appeared a single time. Its antigen is not identified. Findings and limits, study-wide: Specificity for CMV antigens was confirmed in vitro for a few of the CMV-associated chains.

The TCR sequence derives from a woman between 18 and 30 years old in good health and CMV-seronegative. Specimen: PBMCs.

The CDR3 region has the DNA TGTGCCAGCACCCAACGGGGGACTAGTCTCCCCGGGGAGCTGTTTTTT. Translation: CASTQRGTSLPGELFF. The rearrangement links TRBV9 to TRBJ2-2, with 8 bases that match TRBD2. The CDR3 runs 16 residues. Germline CDR1 is SGDLS and CDR2 is YYNGEE. V was clipped by 6 bases and J by 6 bases; unmatched bases: 13.